A single T cell receptor beta chain is shown here with its context. Its antigen has not been determined. The sample holds no much larger clone one base away, and base qualities are not on file. The data were obtained in a study of robustness of blood B and T cell sequencing (dated by TCRdb to the late 2010s). For the study in its entirety: The study aimed to determine how much peripheral blood is needed to reliably characterize an individual's TCRbeta and IgG repertoires. Each of the roughly ten independently drawn blood samples had its TCRbeta and IgG repertoires measured. As technical replicates, two replicate TCRbeta cDNA libraries were made from one shared RNA pool taken from a single 10 ml draw. Overall study outcomes, separate from this receptor: One pair of TCRbeta libraries showed evidence of cross-contamination, likely from batch processing; the shared UMI-sequence pairs were removed. Pooling tubes did not make the overlap of rare TCRbeta clonotypes any better, which implies that much larger blood volumes would be needed to capture those rare clonotypes. Of the top 10,000 TCRbeta clonotypes in one technical replicate library, roughly 95% were also found in the other technical replicate library. When 3 or 4 tubes (roughly 28-45 ml blood) were combined, saturation was approached in coverage of the top 10,000 TCRbeta clonotypes. The 1,000 most abundant TCRbeta clonotypes from the pooled draws were detected in every single 10 ml sample. EDTA tubes required immediate fractionation, limiting use in multi-site collections. The TCRbeta rarefaction curves did not fully level off, which suggests either under-sequencing or many low-abundance clonotypes.

Libraries were constructed by PCR. The sequencer was an Illumina MiSeq. Synthesis of cDNA relied on SMARTScribe reverse transcriptase together with a 5' template-switch oligo that added a universal priming site. The template-switch oligo carried a 12-nucleotide random unique molecular identifier (UMI) that tagged each cDNA molecule. During reverse transcription, TCRbeta transcripts were targeted by chain-specific reverse primers. Leftover template-switch adapters were removed by uracil DNA glycosylase treatment, and cDNA was purified using a Qiagen MinElute kit. For the first PCR, about 25 cycles were run with KAPA HiFi HotStart ReadyMix and step-out primers, split across four 50 ul reactions. Before any further amplification, the products of the first-round PCR were gel-purified. Illumina Nextera adapters were added in a second 8-cycle PCR, after which libraries were purified and pooled. The UMI barcode for each TCRbeta molecule was captured by a 50-nucleotide 5' read. From the authors' description of their analysis: Reads were grouped by UMI into consensus reads using the MIGEC toolkit. PEAR was used to merge forward and reverse consensus reads into final reads. A custom decontamination script removed identical UMI-sequence pairs shared across libraries, treating them as cross-sample contamination. V(D)J assignment and CDR3 extraction were performed with MIGMAP, a wrapper around IgBLAST. A TCR clonotype was defined by an identical V gene, J gene and CDR3 amino acid sequence; no sequencing was done for CDR1 and CDR2. TCRdb applied fastp at Q25 and MiXCR to the public reads, then kept only in-frame beta chains. CDR3 protein sequences are deduplicated, and each keeps its most common genes and DNA. The V and J calls here are based on TCRdb, not the publication. Recorded for this sample are a few thousand distinct CDR3 sequences; roughly half of them occurred a single time. The ten most abundant clones make up more than 20% of the sample.

Counted from cysteine to phenylalanine, this CDR3 has 13 amino acids. The only DNA kept is the CDR3, 39 bases in frame from the first base. The junction shows trimming of 3 bases on V and 8 bases on J, plus 16 bases between the germline ends. CDR1 DFQATT and CDR2 SNEGSKA are derived from the germline V gene (reference sequence). TCRbeta repertoires were measured from mRNA instead of genomic DNA, an approach that captures expressed receptors. Buffy coat leukocytes were collected into Trizol, and RNA was extracted with the Direct-zol RNA MiniPrep Plus kit without cell sorting. EDTA blood tubes were spun right away at 4 degrees C to separate plasma, buffy coat and red blood cells.

The clonotype originates from a human donor in good health. The sequencing sample was made of peripheral blood. In this chain, TRBV20-1 is recombined with TRBJ1-2; a confident D gene designation cannot be given. The CDR3 is CSASGGVRGGYTF. Here is the DNA: TGCAGTGCTAGCGGCGGGGTTAGAGGAGGCTACACCTTC.